The source of this TCR beta chain is a study of metastatic and nonmetastatic thyroid tumors. About the study: Repertoires from blood and tumor or nodule tissue of malignant and benign thyroid patients were compared. Study results and limitations: TCR beta diversity was reportedly significantly higher in malignant thyroid tumors than benign nodules, in blood and tumor.

Concerning this clone itself: Its antigen is not known. Compared with germline, one end of the junction differs, possibly owing to a read error.

Germline V gives CDR1 MNHEY, CDR2 SVGAGI. CDR3 size: 16 residues. Prior to thyroid surgery, none of the patients had received any treatment. As processed by the authors: A distant-metastasis classifier for papillary thyroid cancer was built using CDR3 differences across clinicopathological groups. TCRdb redid the clone calls on the PCR reads using MiXCR. TCRdb's processing, not the authors', yielded these V and J calls. The data show around 53,000 clones, roughly 20% seen once. V gene TRBV6-5 combines with J gene TRBJ2-3, with D perhaps matching TRBD1 or TRBD2 (5 bases each). This sequence was found in a female donor with papillary thyroid cancer or a benign thyroid nodule (not recorded which). Some clones in this sample may be carry-over from other donors' samples. The sequenced sample was blood. The CDR3 DNA follows: TGTACCAGCAGTTACTCCAAGGGACCAAGCACAGATACGCAGTATTTT. Translation gives CTSSYSKGPSTDTQYF.